Listed below are T cell receptor beta chains from one sample, sequenced in a study of T cell repertoires in cytomegalovirus infection. TCRdb reanalysed the reads using MiXCR and keeps one entry per CDR3 protein. The data contain some 350,000 distinct CDR3 sequences, roughly 28% of them seen just once; the ten biggest clones take up 20%. Antigens for these TCRs are unknown. The source material was cultured PBMCs, sampled from culture after CMV antigen stimulation. Source of these receptors: a human donor in good health (CMV status not recorded). Some clones in this sample may be carry-over from other donors' samples. CDR3s include the opening cysteine and the closing phenylalanine or tryptophan. D genes are given only for firm matches. A clone size is listed for some rows: how often the clone was seen (once, few, many), or a class if it is expanded.

TRBV5-4,TRBD1,-,TRBJ1-1,TGTGCCAGCAGCTCTTTCACGACAGGGCAGAACACTGAAGCTTTCTTT,CASSSFTTGQNTEAFF
TRBV20-1,-,few,TRBJ1-3,-,CSARPQDMFGSGSGNTIYF
TRBV10-3,TRBD2,few,TRBJ2-3,TGTGCCATCAGTGAGTCGAATCTAGCGGGGACCACAGATACGCAGTATTTT,CAISESNLAGTTDTQYF
TRBV7-2,TRBD2,many,TRBJ2-5,TGTGCCAGCAGCTTATACGCGGGAGGGGGAGAGACCCAGTACTTC,CASSLYAGGGETQYF
TRBV20-1,-,many,TRBJ1-2,TGCAGTGCTAGAGACAAAGCAGGGATTGGGTATGGCTACACCTTC,CSARDKAGIGYGYTF
TRBV4-1,-,-,TRBJ2-6,TGCGCCAGCAGCCAAGATCTAGCGGACAGCTCTGGGGCCAACGTCCTGACTTTC,CASSQDLADSSGANVLTF
TRBV7-8,-,-,TRBJ2-2,TGTGCCCACAGGGATAACACCGGGGAGCTGTTTTTT,CAHRDNTGELFF
TRBV30,-,-,TRBJ2-1,TGTGCCTGGTCGGGACAAGCCTACAATGAGCAGTTCTTC,CAWSGQAYNEQFF
TRBV7-2,-,few,TRBJ2-3,TGTGCCAGCAAGGAGGGTAGCACAGATACGCAGTATTTT,CASKEGSTDTQYF
TRBV2,-,few,TRBJ2-3,TGTGCCAGCAGTGAGTCCAGGGTGACAGATACGCAGTATTTT,CASSESRVTDTQYF
TRBV5-4,-,-,TRBJ2-7,TGTGCCAGCAGCCCGGGGCTCTCATCCGAGCAGTACTTC,CASSPGLSSEQYF
TRBV7-9,TRBD2,many,TRBJ2-7,TGTGCCAGCAGCGACATAGCGGGAGCAGCCCACGAGCAGTACTTC,CASSDIAGAAHEQYF
TRBV19,-,-,TRBJ1-1,TGTGCCAGTAGTATGCAGCACCTGAACACTGAAGCTTTCTTT,CASSMQHLNTEAFF
TRBV2,TRBD2,-,TRBJ2-5,TGTGCCAGCAGTGAAGGGCGGTGGACTAGCGGGAAGGAGACCCAGTACTTC,CASSEGRWTSGKETQYF
TRBV7-2,TRBD1,few,TRBJ1-4,TGTGCCAGCAGAAATACAGGGGTCCAATATGAAAAACTGTTTTTT,CASRNTGVQYEKLFF